Below are 25 T cell receptor beta chains sequenced from a single sample in a study of T cells expressing NK-cell markers. TCRdb re-called the 5' RACE reads; every CDR3 protein appears as one record, without DNA. Its table lists about 300,000 distinct CDR3 sequences. Sequenced input: blood T cells: a sorted CD56 or NKG2C T cell subset, CD4+ or CD8+ T cells, or bulk PBMC T cells (not recorded which). These receptors originate from a woman aged 18 to 75 in good health.

The chain joins TRBV5-1 to TRBJ2-2; TCRdb returns TRBD1, unconfirmable since there is no DNA. In germline, CDR1 is SGHRS, CDR2 YFSETQ. The CDR3 sequence is 13 residues long. This CDR3 reads CASSPTGPGELFF.

V is TRBV18 and J is TRBJ1-2. Per the germline V gene, CDR1 is KGHSH and CDR2 is LQKENI. The CDR3 has 13 amino acids. The CDR3 protein is CASSPAQVYGYTF.

The chain couples TRBV11-2 to TRBJ1-6. Germline CDR1 reads SGHAT; CDR2 reads FQNNGV. The CDR3 has 13 residues. CDR3 region: CASSLDLNSPLHF.

The chain employs TRBV24-1 and TRBJ2-1; TCRdb reports TRBD1, a call that lacks DNA to check it against. The CDR3 is 15 residues long. Germline V gene lookup returns CDR1 KGHDR and CDR2 SFDVKD. The CDR3 spells CAPILGASSYNEQFF.

J is TRBJ2-3 and V is TRBV20-1; TCRdb's D call, TRBD1, is unchecked because there is no DNA. Per the germline V gene, CDR1 is DFQATT and CDR2 is SNEGSKA (reference sequence). The CDR3 contains 12 residues. The CDR3 sequence is CSGRLPGDTQYF.

This chain connects TRBV5-6 to TRBJ2-3; TCRdb calls TRBD2, which cannot be checked without DNA. The CDR3 totals 14 residues. Germline CDR1 SGHDT, CDR2 YYEEEE. The CDR3 spells CASTRDSVTDTQYF.

This chain connects TRBV12-3 or TRBV12-4 to TRBJ2-5; TCRdb gives TRBD1 as the D gene, but with no DNA this cannot be confirmed. The length of the CDR3 is 13 residues. The CDR3 is CASSWDTQETQYF.

This chain connects TRBV12-3 or TRBV12-4 to TRBJ1-2. The CDR3 is 11 residues long. This CDR3 reads CASSLNYGYTF.

The chain joins TRBV12-3 or TRBV12-4 to TRBJ2-3; the TCRdb call, TRBD1, lacks DNA for checking. The CDR3 loop spans 14 amino acids. CDR3 amino acids: CASSRGPGFDTQYF.

The CDR3 spells CASSFRLAGVGETQYF. This chain uses TRBV12-3 or TRBV12-4 with TRBJ2-5; TCRdb's D call of TRBD2 is untestable without DNA. The length of the CDR3 is 16 residues.

This chain links TRBV30 with TRBJ1-1. The germline gives CDR1 GTSNPN, CDR2 SVGIG (reference sequence). The CDR3 totals 12 residues. CDR3 in amino acids: CARSWGNTEAFF.

The gene calls are TRBV12-3 or TRBV12-4 and TRBJ2-3; TCRdb names TRBD1, which stays unverified in the absence of DNA. The CDR3 has 14 residues. This CDR3 is CASSPRQGADTQYF.

The chain is built from TRBV25-1 and TRBJ1-5. This CDR3 is built from 15 residues. From germline, CDR1 is MGHDK and CDR2 SYGVNS. The chain's CDR3 is CASSDGGWSNQPQHF.

The V and J genes are TRBV12-3 or TRBV12-4 and TRBJ1-1; TCRdb designates TRBD1, a call that cannot be tested without DNA. CDR3 length: 16 amino acids. The CDR3 protein is CASSLLTGGKGTEAFF.

The gene calls are TRBV25-1 and TRBJ2-1. The CDR3 contains 14 residues. Per germline, CDR1 MGHDK and CDR2 SYGVNS. This chain's CDR3 is CASSESGSIHEQFF.

The J gene is TRBJ2-7, the V gene TRBV19; TCRdb's D call of TRBD2 is untestable without DNA. Germline CDR1 is LNHDA and CDR2 is SQIVND (reference sequence). The CDR3 covers 15 residues. CDR3 region: CASSDARTLFGQQYF.

The V and J genes are TRBV29-1 and TRBJ2-1; TCRdb's D call, TRBD1, is unchecked because there is no DNA. Germline-derived CDR1 and CDR2 are SQVTM and ANQGSEA. The CDR3 loop spans 14 amino acids. The CDR3 loop reads CSVGASEDYNEQFF.

The rearrangement uses TRBV29-1 and TRBJ2-1. CDR1 is SQVTM and CDR2 is ANQGSEA in the germline V gene. The CDR3 has 12 amino acids. CDR3 in amino acids: CSVEGIASEQFF.

This sequence joins TRBV4-3 and TRBJ2-2; the D gene TCRdb calls, TRBD2, cannot be checked with no DNA. The CDR3 contains 17 residues. Germline loops: CDR1 LGHNA, CDR2 YSLEER. CDR3 region: CASSQTISGTNTGELFF.

The V gene is TRBV5-1, the J gene TRBJ1-1; TCRdb selects TRBD1, and the lack of DNA leaves this call unchecked. Germline lookup yields CDR1 SGHRS and CDR2 YFSETQ. The CDR3 covers 14 residues. CDR3 sequence: CASSRTGGNTEAFF.

V gene TRBV19 combines with J gene TRBJ2-1. CDR3 size: 12 residues. Germline values: CDR1 LNHDA, CDR2 SQIVND (reference sequence). The CDR3 spells CASSIEQNEQFF.

The chain links TRBV12-3 or TRBV12-4 to TRBJ2-5; TCRdb's D gene call, TRBD1, goes unchecked for lack of DNA. This CDR3 is built from 14 residues. The CDR3 spells CASSFDQGAKTQYF.

The chain employs TRBV12-3 or TRBV12-4 and TRBJ2-1; TCRdb proposes TRBD2, but this gene call is untestable without DNA. The CDR3 loop spans 14 amino acids. The CDR3 loop is CASSHTLPSNEQFF.

This chain joins TRBV12-3 or TRBV12-4 and TRBJ1-5; no DNA is available, so the TRBD1 call from TCRdb remains unchecked. The CDR3 loop spans 15 amino acids. The CDR3 sequence is CASSSRDGYNQPQHF.

J is TRBJ2-1 and V is TRBV10-2; TCRdb outputs TRBD1, but without DNA this stays unchecked. Germline V CDR1 and CDR2: WSHSY, SAAADI. CDR3 length: 14 residues. The CDR3 protein is CASEDRPSYNEQFF.